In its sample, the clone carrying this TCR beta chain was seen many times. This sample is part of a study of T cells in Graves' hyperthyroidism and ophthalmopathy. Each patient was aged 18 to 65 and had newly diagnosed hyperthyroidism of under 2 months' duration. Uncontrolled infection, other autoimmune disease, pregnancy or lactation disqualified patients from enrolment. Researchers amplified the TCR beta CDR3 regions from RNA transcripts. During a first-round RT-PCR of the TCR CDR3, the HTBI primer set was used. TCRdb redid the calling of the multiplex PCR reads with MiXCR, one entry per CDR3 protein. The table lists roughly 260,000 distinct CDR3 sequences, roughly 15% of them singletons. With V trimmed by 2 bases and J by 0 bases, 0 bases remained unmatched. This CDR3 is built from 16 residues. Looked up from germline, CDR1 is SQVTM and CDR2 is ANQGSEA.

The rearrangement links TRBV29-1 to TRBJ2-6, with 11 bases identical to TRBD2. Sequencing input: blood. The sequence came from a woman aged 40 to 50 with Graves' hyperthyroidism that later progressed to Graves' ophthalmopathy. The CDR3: CSVELAGGSGANVLTF. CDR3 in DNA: TGCAGCGTTGAACTAGCGGGAGGCTCTGGGGCCAACGTCCTGACTTTC.